This entry lists 18 T cell receptor beta chains sequenced from one sample in a study of regulatory T cells in long-lasting Graves disease. Time point defined: newly diagnosed GD, antithyroid drugs for less than 3 months. RNA extracted from PBMCs served as the sequencing template. Building the TCR beta libraries relied on iRepertoire HTBI primers, and CDR3 regions underwent Arm-PCR. A single record per CDR3 protein comes from TCRdb applying MiXCR to the multiplex PCR reads. Of roughly 560,000 distinct CDR3 sequences listed, more than 10% are singletons. These data are also associated with another study on T cells in Graves' hyperthyroidism and ophthalmopathy.

The specimen was peripheral blood mononuclear cells (PBMCs), collected at new diagnosis, from a patient treated with antithyroid drugs. The receptors come from a woman aged 25 to 39 with Graves disease.

The gene calls are TRBV6-2 or TRBV6-3 and TRBJ1-4; 10 bases match TRBD1. The CDR3 sequence is 19 residues long. Germline assignment: CDR1 MNHEY and CDR2 SVGEGT. V lost 4 bases and J lost 0; bases outside the gene matches: 11. This CDR3 is CASSSFRGQGTATNEKLFF. Written as DNA, the CDR3 is TGTGCCAGCAGTTCCTTCCGGGGACAGGGGACGGCAACTAATGAAAAACTGTTTTTT.

This clonotype occurred many times. The chain employs TRBV30 and TRBJ1-1; the D is unclear. V lost 3 bases to trimming and J lost 0 bases, with 14 bases between them. The CDR3 loop spans 15 amino acids. Germline V gene sequence: CDR1 GTSNPN, CDR2 SVGIG (reference sequence). For the CDR3, the DNA is TGTGCCTGGAGGGCGGCCGCCAGTCTGAACACTGAAGCTTTCTTT. Translating it yields CAWRAAASLNTEAFF.

J is TRBJ2-3 and V is TRBV9; 9 bases are shared with TRBD2. CDR3 length equals 16 residues. Germline lookup yields CDR1 SGDLS and CDR2 YYNGEE. After removal of 0 bases from V and 2 bases from J, the junction contained 4 bases not matched to a gene. The CDR3 coding sequence is TGTGCCAGCAGCGTAGATCTAGCGGGACCCACAGATACGCAGTATTTT. Translating it yields CASSVDLAGPTDTQYF.

This clonotype was counted between two and nine times. This chain connects TRBV15 to TRBJ2-1; tentatively, D is TRBD2 (5 bases). The CDR3 runs to 16 residues. V lost 0 bases and J 9 bases, leaving 18 bases between the germline ends. Germline V gene data show CDR1 as LNHNV and CDR2 as YYDKDF (reference sequence). CDR3 residues: CATSRDWASNLGEQFF. Written as DNA, the CDR3 is TGTGCCACCAGCAGAGATTGGGCTAGCAATTTGGGTGAGCAGTTCTTC.

This clonotype was observed many times. The genes are TRBV4-2 and TRBJ2-7; no clear D gene. Trimming cost V 3 bases and J 5 bases, with 5 bases left between them. Looked up from germline, CDR1 is LGHNA and CDR2 is YNFKEQ. The CDR3 runs to 11 residues. The CDR3 is CASSHRDEQYF. CDR3 DNA sequence: TGTGCCAGCAGCCATCGGGACGAGCAGTACTTC.

This clonotype was observed a few times. The V gene is TRBV4-3, the J gene TRBJ2-7; 14 bases align to TRBD2. V lost 0 bases and J lost 4; bases outside the gene matches: 11. Germline V lookup: CDR1 LGHNA, CDR2 YSLEER. The CDR3 is 19 residues long. The CDR3: CASSQERLAGGGWTYEQYF. CDR3 bases: TGCGCCAGCAGCCAAGAAAGACTAGCGGGAGGGGGGTGGACTTACGAGCAGTACTTC.

This clonotype was found many times. The chain is built from TRBV7-9 and TRBJ1-1; tentative D call: TRBD1 (5 bases). The germline CDR1 and CDR2 sequences are SEHNR and FQNEAQ (reference sequence). This CDR3 contains 14 residues. The V gene lost 3 bases and the J gene lost 1 base, with 9 bases spanning the gap. The CDR3 DNA follows: TGTGCCAGCAGCTTGAACCAGGGGAACACTGAAGCTTTCTTT. Amino acid sequence: CASSLNQGNTEAFF. Complete variable domain (other parts from reference TRBV7-9 and TRBJ1-1): DTGVSQNPRHKITKRGQNVTFRCDPISEHNRLYWYRQTLGQGPEFLTYFQNEAQLEKSRLLSDRFSAERPKGSFSTLEIQRTEQGDSAMYLCASSLNQGNTEAFFGQGTRLTVV.

Of note for this clonotype: One base away lies a much larger clone, so this may be a sequencing read error. The V gene is TRBV7-2, the J gene TRBJ2-7; D gene uncertain. The CDR3 has 14 amino acids. CDR1 is SGHTA, CDR2 FQGNSA, per germline. Trimming stripped 3 bases from V and 0 bases from J, with 9 bases between. The CDR3 sequence is CASSFYTSSYEQYF. The CDR3 coding sequence is TGTGCCAGCAGCTTTTACACAAGCTCCTACGAGCAGTACTTC.

This clonotype was recorded at least ten times. V gene TRBV20-1 combines with J gene TRBJ2-3, with TRBD1 identical over 7 bases. Trimming took 6 bases from V and 2 from J; bases not matched to a gene: 8. CDR1 is DFQATT and CDR2 is SNEGSKA in the germline V gene (reference sequence). This CDR3 is built from 14 residues. In nucleotides, the CDR3 is TGCAGTGCACGCCGACAGGGAAACACAGATACGCAGTATTTT. As protein: CSARRQGNTDTQYF.

This clonotype was recorded at least ten times. The chain's CDR3 is CASSLGQSGDTQYF. The CDR3 DNA sequence: TGTGCCAGCAGCTTAGGACAGTCGGGAGATACGCAGTATTTT. The chain carries TRBV7-9 and TRBJ2-3; D possibly corresponds to TRBD1 (5 bases). The CDR3 is made up of 14 amino acids. Trimming left V 1 base short and J 5 bases short, with 10 bases between. Germline assignment: CDR1 SEHNR and CDR2 FQNEAQ (reference sequence).

This clonotype was picked up many times. V is TRBV6-2 or TRBV6-3 and J is TRBJ2-7; D gene uncertain. The CDR3 totals 13 residues. V lost 5 bases, J lost 7 bases, and 15 bases lay in between. From germline, CDR1 is MNHEY and CDR2 SVGEGT. CDR3 coding DNA: TGTGCCAGCAGTCCCACCCTCCGCGTGGAGCAGTACTTC. Translated: CASSPTLRVEQYF.

There are many counts of this clonotype. The chain uses TRBV2 and TRBJ1-1; D not resolved. The ends were cut back, 6 bases at V and 0 bases at J, with 11 bases in the middle. Germline assignment: CDR1 SNHLY and CDR2 FYNNEI. The CDR3 spans 14 residues. CDR3 residues: CASRQRYMNTEAFF. CDR3 DNA sequence: TGTGCCAGCAGACAAAGATACATGAACACTGAAGCTTTCTTT.

This clonotype was counted a few times. The limits of the CDR3 on the DNA are not certain, so only TCRdb's listed CDR3 is given. The CDR3 sequence is CAGSLRFGTPLRAKNIQYF. This chain connects TRBV12-3 or TRBV12-4 to TRBJ2-4; TRBD2 is the table's D call, not checked against the DNA. The CDR3 totals 19 residues, both ends included.

Regarding this clonotype: This may be a read error: a much more frequent sequence differs by one nucleotide. V gene TRBV6-2 or TRBV6-3 combines with J gene TRBJ2-5, with D maybe TRBD1 (6 bases). The CDR3 runs to 15 residues. CDR1 is MNHEY and CDR2 is SVGEGT in the germline V gene. CDR3 in amino acids: CASSYTNRDRETLYF. The CDR3 DNA reads TGTGCCAGCAGTTACACCAACAGGGACCGAGAGACCCTGTACTTC.

This chain connects TRBV6-1 to TRBJ1-1, with no clear D. The CDR3 sequence is 18 residues long. With 7 bases removed from V and 3 bases from J, the gap between germline ends came to 27 bases. Per germline, CDR1 MNHNS and CDR2 SASEGT. The CDR3 nucleotides read TGTGCCAGCACCAACGGGCTCCGGGGATGGACTTGGGACACTGAAGCTTTCTTT. Protein: CASTNGLRGWTWDTEAFF.

This clonotype has at least ten counts. CDR3: CASRADGYYGYTF. The CDR3 DNA reads as TGTGCCAGTAGGGCGGACGGCTACTATGGCTACACCTTC. The rearrangement joins TRBV19 to TRBJ1-2; D unclear. The germline gives CDR1 LNHDA, CDR2 SQIVND (reference sequence). This CDR3 has 13 residues. With 6 bases removed from V and 3 bases from J, the gap between germline ends came to 11 bases.

This clonotype was counted between two and nine times. This rearrangement joins TRBV10-2 to TRBJ1-5; D unclear. This CDR3 has 17 amino acids. V was trimmed by 0 bases and J by 0 bases, leaving 12 bases between them. Germline V gene data show CDR1 as WSHSY and CDR2 as SAAADI. In DNA form, the CDR3 reads TGCGCCAGCAGTGAGTCCCATGGAGCAGATAGCAATCAGCCCCAGCATTTT. Its protein product is CASSESHGADSNQPQHF.

This clonotype occurred many times. The gene calls are TRBV6-1 and TRBJ1-1; D is undetermined. Germline V gives CDR1 MNHNS, CDR2 SASEGT. This CDR3 spans 13 amino acids. V lost 7 bases and J 8 bases, leaving 17 bases between the germline ends. The CDR3 bases are TGTGCCAGCACCCCGGTCCTCTTGGGCGAAGCTTTCTTT. This encodes CASTPVLLGEAFF.